Sequencing of this TCR beta chain was carried out in a study of blood T cells in healthy people across ages. Healthy Caucasian individuals from Russia aged about 6 to 90 served as donors. The CDR3 consists of 15 residues. Germline lookup yields CDR1 MNHNY and CDR2 SVGAGI (reference sequence). The junction had 5 bases not matched to a gene; V was cut back by 2 bases and J by 2 bases. Note on this clonotype: Its specificity is unknown.

With a J-beta primer mix and a sample-barcoded 5' primer, a second PCR ran 7 to 11 cycles. TCRdb processed the 5' RACE reads anew with MiXCR; each CDR3 protein has one entry. The sample lists around 2 million distinct CDR3 sequences, 30% to 40% occurring once. General study results and limits: Greater diversity and more naive CD4+ cells were seen in long-lived donors than in aged donors.

The sequenced sample was blood. The origin of this receptor is a human donor in good health. The J gene is TRBJ1-2, the V gene TRBV6-6, with TRBD1 matching 7 bases. CDR3 nucleotide sequence: TGTGCCAGCAGTTACCTCTCGGACAGGAACTATGGCTACACCTTC. It is translated as CASSYLSDRNYGYTF.